This entry lists 11 T cell receptor beta chains sequenced from one sample in a study of blood T cells in healthy people across ages. Primed by a sample-barcoded 5' primer and a J-beta primer mix, a second PCR proceeded for about 6 to 12 cycles. Each CDR3 protein gets one entry after TCRdb re-called the 5' RACE reads with MiXCR. The table has around 1,100,000 distinct CDR3 sequences, about two fifths seen once. Sequencing was performed on blood. The receptors were sampled from a man aged 18 to 30 in good health.

This rearrangement joins TRBV6-5 to TRBJ2-1; D ambiguous. Germline assignment: CDR1 MNHEY and CDR2 SVGAGI. V shed 0 bases and J shed 6 bases, with 9 bases lying between them. This CDR3 contains 14 residues. CDR3 protein: CASSYSFRANEQFF. The CDR3 DNA sequence: TGTGCCAGCAGTTACTCGTTTAGAGCCAATGAGCAGTTCTTC.

The sample holds a few counts of this clonotype. The J gene is TRBJ2-7, the V gene TRBV12-3 or TRBV12-4; 8 bases agree with TRBD1. The CDR3 covers 15 residues. With V trimmed by 3 bases and J by 0 bases, 4 bases remained unmatched. The CDR3 DNA reads as TGTGCCAGCAGTTTCGGACAGGGATTCTCCTACGAGCAGTACTTC. Its translation is CASSFGQGFSYEQYF.

This clonotype was recorded many times. The genes are TRBV28 and TRBJ1-5, with D hard to call. This CDR3 has 14 residues. The ends were cut back, 5 bases at V and 3 bases at J, with 11 bases in the middle. The germline V gene has CDR1 MDHEN and CDR2 SYDVKM. The CDR3 DNA reads TGTGCCAGCAGTAAGAACAGTTACAATCAGCCCCAGCATTTT. Its protein product is CASSKNSYNQPQHF.

This clonotype was seen only a few times. The chain links TRBV12-3 or TRBV12-4 to TRBJ2-5, with D possibly being TRBD1 or TRBD2 (5 bases each). The CDR3 runs to 12 residues. The ends were cut back, 3 bases at V and 9 bases at J, with 11 bases in the middle. The CDR3 loop is CASSLSGTAQYF. The CDR3, as DNA: TGTGCCAGCAGTTTGTCGGGGACGGCCCAGTACTTC.

The table lists this clonotype with a few counts. The J gene is TRBJ1-5, the V gene TRBV29-1; TRBD1 is a possible D gene (6 bases). This CDR3 has 14 amino acids. The germline V gene has CDR1 SQVTM and CDR2 ANQGSEA. The ends were cut back, 5 bases at V and 6 bases at J, with 17 bases in the middle. CDR3 sequence (DNA): TGCAGCGTTACCCAGGACAGAGGTTTTCAGCCCCAGCATTTT. Protein: CSVTQDRGFQPQHF.

This clonotype was counted between two and nine times. The chain joins TRBV12-3 or TRBV12-4 to TRBJ1-2; D is unclear. The CDR3 has 12 amino acids. V was trimmed by 4 bases and J by 6 bases, leaving 9 bases between them. The CDR3 is CASSSVGDGYTF. The CDR3 DNA reads TGTGCCAGCAGTTCCGTCGGGGATGGCTACACCTTC.

This clonotype was seen at least ten times. This sequence joins TRBV20-1 and TRBJ2-7, with TRBD2 identical over 8 bases. Germline V gene data show CDR1 as DFQATT and CDR2 as SNEGSKA (reference sequence). The V and J ends lost 5 bases and 2 bases, in that order; junction bases with no gene match: 8. There are 14 residues in the CDR3. The CDR3 loop reads CSAGTSGGPYEQYF. CDR3 bases: TGCAGTGCTGGTACTAGCGGAGGCCCCTACGAGCAGTACTTC.

This rearrangement joins TRBV28 to TRBJ1-1; no clear D. This CDR3 comprises 13 residues. The germline V and J ends were trimmed by 10 bases and 0 bases, with 12 bases remaining between them. Germline V CDR1 and CDR2: MDHEN, SYDVKM. The CDR3 spells CATTPDMNTEAFF. The CDR3 nucleotides read TGTGCCACGACCCCAGACATGAACACTGAAGCTTTCTTT.

The chain uses TRBV5-1 and TRBJ1-2; TRBD1 aligns across 7 bases. The germline V gene has CDR1 SGHRS and CDR2 YFSETQ. The V gene end was trimmed by 4 bases and the J gene end by 3 bases; junction bases not matched to a gene: 9. The CDR3 consists of 15 residues. The CDR3 DNA reads as TGCGCCAGCAGCCCCCAGACAGGGAGCGACTATGGCTACACCTTC. Translation gives CASSPQTGSDYGYTF.

This sequence joins TRBV6-1 and TRBJ2-5; D perhaps matches TRBD2 (5 bases). Trimming shortened V by 4 bases and J by 4 bases, and 13 bases separated the two germline ends. The CDR3 runs to 14 residues. Germline CDR1 is MNHNS and CDR2 is SASEGT. The CDR3 here is CASSVSREGETQYF. DNA for the CDR3: TGTGCCAGCAGTGTGTCGAGAGAGGGAGAGACCCAGTACTTC.

This chain links TRBV6-1 with TRBJ1-1; TRBD1 is a possible D gene (5 bases). The CDR3 spans 15 residues. V lost 5 bases and J 3 bases, leaving 16 bases between the germline ends. The germline gives CDR1 MNHNS, CDR2 SASEGT. CDR3 in DNA: TGTGCCAGCAGTCGCACATCCTTGGGGGACACTGAAGCTTTCTTT. Protein: CASSRTSLGDTEAFF.